Each of the 19 T cell receptor beta chains below was sequenced from the same sample in a study of T cell responses to AZD1222 COVID-19 vaccine. Produced via immunoSEQ multiplex PCR; TCRdb's table is partial and in-frame only. Of approximately 120,000 clones in the sample, roughly 87% are singletons; the top ten hold around 13%. Here the sequenced sample was peripheral blood, taken on day 0 of MenACWY control vaccination. These receptors were collected from an adult in good health.

This chain connects TRBV15 to TRBJ2-5; 9 nucleotides line up with TRBD2. This CDR3 has 15 amino acids. V shed 0 bases and J 5 bases; nucleotides not matched to a gene: 4. CDR1 and CDR2 from the germline V gene are LNHNV and YYDKDF (reference sequence). CDR3 in DNA: TGTGCCACCAGCAGAGAACGTCTAGCGGGGGAGACCCAGTACTTC. The encoded protein is CATSRERLAGETQYF.

This chain connects TRBV30 to TRBJ2-3; 8 bases match TRBD2. Germline loops: CDR1 GTSNPN, CDR2 SVGIG (reference sequence). The V and J ends lost 7 bases and 4 bases, in that order; junction bases with no gene match: 7. The CDR3 loop spans 13 amino acids. The CDR3 coding sequence is TGTGCCTACCAGCGGGAGAACCCAGATACGCAGTATTTT. Its translation: CAYQRENPDTQYF.

J is TRBJ1-6 and V is TRBV9; D remains unclear. CDR3 length equals 15 residues. V was trimmed by 1 base and J by 9 bases, leaving 14 bases between them. In germline, CDR1 is SGDLS, CDR2 YYNGEE. The CDR3 region is CASSVSDQVLSPLHF. In nucleotides, the CDR3 is TGTGCCAGCAGCGTATCCGACCAGGTACTTTCACCCCTCCACTTT.

The CDR3 sequence: CASSYGGEFRYGYTF. In DNA form, the CDR3 reads TGTGCCAGCAGTTACGGGGGGGAATTCCGCTATGGCTACACCTTC. The chain couples TRBV6-2 or TRBV6-3 to TRBJ1-2, with D possibly TRBD1 on 5 matching bases. Trimming took 2 bases from V and 4 from J, leaving 14 bases between them. The CDR3 consists of 15 residues. Germline CDR1 and CDR2: MNHEY and SVGEGT.

This chain joins TRBV30 and TRBJ2-6; D uncertain. CDR1 is GTSNPN, CDR2 SVGIG, per germline (reference sequence). V was pared by 4 bases and J by 0 bases, with 10 bases between. This CDR3 region has 15 residues. The CDR3 DNA is TGTGCCTGGATTGGTCGGAGCTCTGGGGCCAACGTCCTGACTTTC. It translates to CAWIGRSSGANVLTF.

The chain couples TRBV19 to TRBJ2-2; 9 nucleotides align to TRBD1. The CDR3 covers 14 residues. With 9 bases clipped from V and 7 bases from J, the junction kept 9 bases outside the gene matches. Germline V gene data show CDR1 as LNHDA and CDR2 as SQIVND (reference sequence). The CDR3 sequence: CASATGQGGGELFF. As DNA, the CDR3 is TGTGCCAGCGCAACGGGACAGGGTGGCGGGGAGCTGTTTTTT.

This chain connects TRBV27 to TRBJ1-1; 7 bases map to TRBD1. V lost 4 bases and J lost 8; bases outside the gene matches: 4. The germline CDR1 and CDR2 sequences are MNHEY and SMNVEV (reference sequence). CDR3 length equals 12 residues. CDR3 residues: CASSSGGREAFF. The CDR3 nucleotides are TGTGCCAGCAGTTCAGGGGGTCGGGAAGCTTTCTTT.

The sample holds one count of this clone. The chain employs TRBV19 and TRBJ2-2; possibly TRBD1 for D (7 bases). Germline assignment: CDR1 LNHDA and CDR2 SQIVND (reference sequence). The CDR3 runs to 15 residues. V was pared by 5 bases and J by 2 bases, with 12 bases between. The CDR3: CASSARGANTGELFF. The CDR3 DNA reads TGTGCCAGTAGTGCCAGGGGGGCAAACACCGGGGAGCTGTTTTTT.

This chain links TRBV19 with TRBJ1-2; D call uncertain. The V gene's germline CDR1 is LNHDA and CDR2 SQIVND (reference sequence). The CDR3 spans 14 residues. The ends were cut back, 6 bases at V and 3 bases at J, with 14 bases in the middle. DNA for the CDR3: TGTGCCAGTAGCCTCGATCTCGGGGACTATGGCTACACCTTC. It specifies CASSLDLGDYGYTF.

The V gene is TRBV6-5, the J gene TRBJ2-7; D gene ambiguous. Per the germline V gene, CDR1 is MNHEY and CDR2 is SVGAGI. Deletions cut 2 bases from V and 3 bases from J, with 8 bases between. The CDR3 is made up of 13 amino acids. This CDR3 is CASSYGKYYEQYF. The CDR3 DNA sequence: TGTGCCAGCAGTTACGGTAAATACTACGAGCAGTACTTC.

DNA for the CDR3: TGTGCCAGCTCACCAGGGGCAGATAATCAGCCCCAGCATTTT. This encodes CASSPGADNQPQHF. The chain couples TRBV18 to TRBJ1-5, with D maybe TRBD1 (5 bases). V was shortened by 2 bases and J by 4 bases, with 9 bases between the two germline ends. The CDR3 consists of 14 residues. Germline V gives CDR1 KGHSH, CDR2 LQKENI.

This clone was seen a single time. The chain joins TRBV5-1 to TRBJ1-5, with D perhaps TRBD1 (5 bases). This CDR3 contains 14 residues. Trimming removed 4 bases from V and 2 bases from J, with 10 bases in between. Per germline, CDR1 SGHRS and CDR2 YFSETQ. The CDR3 region has the DNA TGCGCCAGCAGCCCCGGGACGGGCAATCAGCCCCAGCATTTT. This gives the protein CASSPGTGNQPQHF.

The rearrangement joins TRBV3-1 (or the pseudogene TRBV3-2) to TRBJ2-1, with D possibly being TRBD2 (5 bases). V lost 1 base to trimming and J lost 5 bases, with 9 bases between them. Per the germline V gene, CDR1 is LGHDT and CDR2 is YNNKEL (reference sequence). This CDR3 has 14 amino acids. The CDR3 here is CASSQAPSNNEQFF. CDR3 in DNA: TGTGCCAGCAGCCAAGCTCCTAGCAACAATGAGCAGTTCTTC.

The V call is TRBV5-4, the J call TRBJ1-3, with D tentatively TRBD1 (6 bases). The V and J ends lost 1 base and 2 bases respectively, with 10 bases between them. Germline lookup yields CDR1 SGHNT and CDR2 YYREEE (reference sequence). The CDR3 sequence is 15 residues long. The CDR3 DNA reads as TGTGCCAGCAGCTTGACAGGGTCTGCTGGAAACACCATATATTTT. Translating gives CASSLTGSAGNTIYF. Full variable domain (outside the CDR3, taken from reference TRBV5-4 and TRBJ1-3): ETGVTQSPTHLIKTRGQQVTLRCSSQSGHNTVSWYQQALGQGPQFIFQYYREEENGRGNFPPRFSGLQFPNYSSELNVNALELDDSALYLCASSLTGSAGNTIYFGEGSWLTVV.

The chain uses TRBV5-6 and TRBJ2-7; no firm D call. Germline V CDR1 and CDR2: SGHDT, YYEEEE. V lost 3 bases and J 1 base, leaving 11 bases between the germline ends. This CDR3 has 14 residues. In nucleotides, the CDR3 is TGTGCCAGCAGCTGGGCAATGGGGTCCTACGAGCAGTACTTC. This gives the protein CASSWAMGSYEQYF. The variable domain in full, completed from reference TRBV5-6 and TRBJ2-7, reads DAGVTQSPTHLIKTRGQQVTLRCSPKSGHDTVSWYQQALGQGPQFIFQYYEEEERQRGNFPDRFSGHQFPNYSSELNVNALLLGDSALYLCASSWAMGSYEQYFGPGTRLTVT.

This chain uses TRBV28 with TRBJ2-2, with D tentatively TRBD1 (6 bases). The germline V and J ends were trimmed by 10 bases and 3 bases, with 21 bases remaining between them. CDR3 length equals 16 residues. Looked up from germline, CDR1 is MDHEN and CDR2 is SYDVKM. The CDR3 sequence is CATEDGQKGYTGELFF. The CDR3 DNA reads as TGTGCCACCGAAGACGGACAGAAAGGGTACACCGGGGAGCTGTTTTTT. The full variable domain, completed using reference TRBV28 and TRBJ2-2, is DVKVTQSSRYLVKRTGEKVFLECVQDMDHENMFWYRQDPGLGLRLIYFSYDVKMKEKGDIPEGYSVSREKKERFSLILESASTNQTSMYLCATEDGQKGYTGELFFGEGSRLTVL.

The gene calls are TRBV20-1 and TRBJ1-4; a weak D match, TRBD1 (6 bases). V was clipped by 3 bases and J by 7 bases, with 15 bases between them. This CDR3 is built from 14 residues. Germline V lookup: CDR1 DFQATT, CDR2 SNEGSKA (reference sequence). CDR3 in DNA: TGCAGTGCTAGTTTGGGGGGGGCGGGTGAAAAACTGTTTTTT. This encodes CSASLGGAGEKLFF.

V gene TRBV28 combines with J gene TRBJ1-2; 12 nucleotides align to TRBD1. Germline CDR1 reads MDHEN; CDR2 reads SYDVKM. Trimming removed 4 bases from V and 1 base from J; junction bases left unmatched: 7. The CDR3 has 17 residues. In DNA form, the CDR3 reads TGTGCCAGCAGTTCCGGGGGGACAGGGGGCCTTAACTATGGCTACACCTTC. This sequence encodes CASSSGGTGGLNYGYTF.

The J gene is TRBJ1-3, the V gene TRBV28, with D possibly matching TRBD1 (5 bases). CDR1 and CDR2 (germline): MDHEN, SYDVKM. The ends were cut back, 3 bases at V and 8 bases at J, with 11 bases in the middle. The CDR3 totals 13 residues. The CDR3 coding sequence is TGTGCCAGCAGTTTCCATCAGGGTGACACCATATATTTT. Translation gives CASSFHQGDTIYF. Supplemented by reference TRBV28 and TRBJ1-3, the full variable domain reads DVKVTQSSRYLVKRTGEKVFLECVQDMDHENMFWYRQDPGLGLRLIYFSYDVKMKEKGDIPEGYSVSREKKERFSLILESASTNQTSMYLCASSFHQGDTIYFGEGSWLTVV.